This is a list of T cell receptor beta chains from one sample in a study of shared clonotypes between healthy human individuals. Clones were read by immunoSEQ multiplex PCR, and TCRdb kept only the in-frame ones, dropping some. The profile covers 400,000 to 600,000 clones, with 75% to 85% appearing a single time and 13% taken by the ten largest. Sequenced: PBMCs. The receptors stem from a woman aged 40-49 years in good health. Some clones in this sample may be carry-over from other donors' samples. Both conserved end residues are trimmed from each CDR3.

v_gene	j_gene	CDR3aa
TRBV27	TRBJ1-5	ASSLATGRRRGYSNQPQH
TRBV6-5	TRBJ1-2	ASSLGRGWSGYT
TRBV4-1	TRBJ2-1	ASSQLGGAYNEQF
TRBV2	TRBJ2-7	ASSDSPGPYEQY
TRBV28	TRBJ1-4	ASSTGNEKLF
TRBV5-1	TRBJ1-3	ASSPGLSSGNTIY
TRBV18	TRBJ1-5	ASSPTGTDNQPQH
TRBV2	TRBJ2-7	ASSLPRGDSYEQY
TRBV11-2	TRBJ1-4	ASSPSQAFYEKLF
TRBV7-9	TRBJ1-5	ASSPHGGVQPQH
TRBV4-1	TRBJ2-3	ASSQGTVTDTQY
TRBV19	TRBJ1-4	ASTTVLAEKLF
TRBV7-2	TRBJ2-2	ASSPRLAGESGELF
TRBV20-1	TRBJ2-1	SGRSDNEQF
TRBV19	TRBJ1-6	ASSPSRNSPLH
TRBV16	TRBJ2-1	ASSQGTSGRPRSYNEQF
TRBV19	TRBJ2-2	ASNNYPNTGELF
TRBV28	TRBJ1-5	ASSLAPGWKPQH
TRBV28	TRBJ2-1	ASSTSGSYNEQF
TRBV15	TRBJ2-6	ATSRDRGLRAGAGANVLT
TRBV4-1	TRBJ1-5	ASSQNRGGQPQH
TRBV6-1	TRBJ1-3	ASSEALPLSGNTIY
TRBV7-6	TRBJ2-7	ASSLQEDYEQY
TRBV18	TRBJ2-7	ASSPSQSSYEQY
TRBV6-1	TRBJ2-5	ASGRLAGTQETQY
TRBV30	TRBJ2-3	AWTSGSGRYTDTQY
TRBV2	TRBJ1-2	ASSSASLYGYT
TRBV6-4	TRBJ1-1	ASSDSDRRGKAF
TRBV5-6	TRBJ2-5	ASSPTPQGRETQY
TRBV5-5	TRBJ1-5	ASSPLKGSNQPQH
TRBV5-4	TRBJ2-3	ASSPDADDTQY
TRBV23-1	TRBJ2-1	ASSQWWEKSYNEQF
TRBV28	TRBJ2-7	ASRYTRGRALEQY
TRBV27	TRBJ2-2	ASSYPPPGLAGVGELF
TRBV7-2	TRBJ1-2	ASSLGTGGYGYT
TRBV7-9	TRBJ2-5	ASSPRDRAGETQY
TRBV2	TRBJ1-3	ASRARIGSGNTIY
TRBV29-1	TRBJ1-1	SVAGTEAF
TRBV5-1	TRBJ2-2	ASSLREKPGELF
TRBV10-2	TRBJ1-1	ASRGDRGYTEAF
TRBV4-3	TRBJ2-1	ASSQTSGSLGEQF
TRBV19	TRBJ2-1	ASSMGSSSYNEQF
TRBV11-2	TRBJ2-4	ASSPSSWWENIQY
TRBV10-3	TRBJ2-7	AISESLLAGGYEQY
TRBV11-1	TRBJ2-7	ASSLAASGTYEQY
TRBV29-1	TRBJ2-1	SVRTGAYNEQF
TRBV28	TRBJ1-2	ASSPGTIRNNYGYT
TRBV28	TRBJ1-1	ASSLFSGNTEAF
TRBV29-1	TRBJ2-1	SVLSREGISYNEQF
TRBV28	TRBJ2-3	ASSSAGTGADTQY
TRBV6-1	TRBJ2-1	ASSAGLASYNEQF
TRBV5-1	TRBJ2-1	ASSAGQGAGEQF
TRBV7-2	TRBJ2-5	ASSLREFSAGVLETQY